This passage covers 14 T cell receptor beta chains from one sample sequenced in a study of identical twins. One entry per CDR3 protein results from TCRdb running MiXCR on the 5' RACE reads. This table has about 790,000 distinct CDR3 sequences, over 15% appearing once. These records were also assigned to another study, of T cells expressing NK-cell markers.

The sample was PBMCs. All receptors come from a young woman in good health.

The V gene is TRBV10-3, the J gene TRBJ2-4; D is unresolved. Germline V gives CDR1 ENHRY, CDR2 SYGVKD. The CDR3 length is 11 residues. V lost 4 bases to trimming and J lost 7 bases, with 5 bases between them. The CDR3 region has the DNA TGTGCCATCAGTGTAGGGAACATTCAGTACTTC. Translated, it gives CAISVGNIQYF.

The chain is built from TRBV5-1 and TRBJ2-1; a weak D match, TRBD2 (5 bases). V was cut by 4 bases and J by 10 bases, with 18 bases left in between. Germline loops: CDR1 SGHRS, CDR2 YFSETQ. CDR3 length equals 14 residues. In nucleotides, the CDR3 is TGCGCCAGCAGCCCTACCGCCGGGGTTGGCGAGCAGTTCTTC. This gives the protein CASSPTAGVGEQFF.

The J gene is TRBJ2-4, the V gene TRBV4-3, with 12 bases matching TRBD2. V shed 1 base and J 10 bases; nucleotides not matched to a gene: 5. The CDR3 covers 15 residues. Germline CDR1 reads LGHNA; CDR2 reads YSLEER. For the CDR3, the DNA is TGCGCCAGCAGCCAAGGGACTAGCGGGACTGGGATTCAGTACTTC. Translating it yields CASSQGTSGTGIQYF.

This clonotype occurred a few times. The V call is TRBV7-2, the J call TRBJ1-1, with 9 nucleotides matching TRBD1. Germline lookup yields CDR1 SGHTA and CDR2 FQGNSA. This CDR3 has 15 residues. V gave up 5 bases and J gave up 5 bases; unmatched junction bases: 9. CDR3 sequence: CASSTRQGGGTEAFF. CDR3 in DNA: TGTGCCAGCAGCACCCGACAGGGGGGAGGAACTGAAGCTTTCTTT. The whole variable domain, filled in from reference TRBV7-2 and TRBJ1-1, reads GAGVSQSPSNKVTEKGKDVELRCDPISGHTALYWYRQSLGQGLEFLIYFQGNSAPDKSGLPSDRFSAERTGGSVSTLTIQRTQQEDSAVYLCASSTRQGGGTEAFFGQGTRLTVV.

The V call is TRBV5-1, the J call TRBJ2-5; tentatively, D is TRBD1 (6 bases). The CDR3 sequence is 16 residues long. Germline CDR1 and CDR2: SGHRS and YFSETQ. The ends were cut back, 6 bases at V and 3 bases at J, with 21 bases in the middle. The CDR3 DNA reads as TGCGCCAGCACCCACAGGGATATGGAGTTGGAAGAGACCCAGTACTTC. Amino acid sequence: CASTHRDMELEETQYF.

The chain links TRBV12-3 or TRBV12-4 to TRBJ2-3, with 9 bases identical to TRBD2. The CDR3 length is 17 residues. V shed 1 base, J shed 4 bases, and the junction held 9 bases outside the gene matches. The CDR3: CASSLVAGVDPADTQYF. The CDR3 bases are TGTGCCAGCAGTTTAGTAGCGGGAGTAGACCCCGCAGATACGCAGTATTTT.

The sample holds a few counts of this clonotype. The V call is TRBV3-1, the J call TRBJ2-7, with D tentatively TRBD1 (6 bases). Germline V gives CDR1 LGHDT, CDR2 YNNKEL (reference sequence). Trimming cost V 0 bases and J 1 base, with 22 bases left between them. CDR3 length: 19 amino acids. The DNA for the CDR3 is TGTGCCAGCAGCCAAGAAGGGGTCGTTGCGACAGGACTGTCCTACGAGCAGTACTTC. Translating gives CASSQEGVVATGLSYEQYF.

This clonotype was seen more than once but under ten times. The chain combines TRBV7-2 with TRBJ2-2; 8 positions agree with TRBD2. There are 17 residues in the CDR3. CDR1 and CDR2 from the germline V gene are SGHTA and FQGNSA. V was clipped by 1 base and J by 0 bases; unmatched bases: 4. CDR3: CASSLVMGLANTGELFF. DNA of the CDR3: TGTGCCAGCAGCTTAGTGATGGGACTAGCGAACACCGGGGAGCTGTTTTTT.

The CDR3 loop reads CSVDPGHPEAFF. For the CDR3, the DNA is TGCAGCGTCGATCCCGGACACCCTGAAGCTTTCTTT. This chain uses TRBV29-1 with TRBJ1-1; perhaps TRBD1 as D (5 bases). CDR1 is SQVTM, CDR2 ANQGSEA, per germline. The ends were cut back, 6 bases at V and 6 bases at J, with 14 bases in the middle. CDR3 length equals 12 residues.

V is TRBV7-2 and J is TRBJ2-1, with TRBD2 identical over 9 bases. This CDR3 is built from 15 residues. From germline, CDR1 is SGHTA and CDR2 FQGNSA. V lost 8 bases to trimming and J lost 10 bases; unmatched junction nucleotides: 15. The chain's CDR3 is CASRDGLAGWTEQFF. The DNA of the CDR3 is TGTGCCAGCCGCGATGGTCTAGCGGGATGGACCGAGCAGTTCTTC. The whole variable domain, filled in from reference TRBV7-2 and TRBJ2-1, reads GAGVSQSPSNKVTEKGKDVELRCDPISGHTALYWYRQSLGQGLEFLIYFQGNSAPDKSGLPSDRFSAERTGGSVSTLTIQRTQQEDSAVYLCASRDGLAGWTEQFFGPGTRLTVL.

This clonotype has more than one count but fewer than ten. The rearrangement joins TRBV20-1 to TRBJ2-5; D not certain. This CDR3 comprises 13 residues. V lost 3 bases to trimming and J lost 6 bases, with 14 bases between them. Germline CDR1 and CDR2: DFQATT and SNEGSKA (reference sequence). This CDR3 is CSASNSRWKTQYF. The CDR3 coding sequence is TGCAGTGCTAGTAATTCCCGCTGGAAGACCCAGTACTTC.

This clonotype showed up just a few times. The chain employs TRBV12-3 or TRBV12-4 and TRBJ1-1; a possible D gene is TRBD1 (5 bases). The CDR3 spans 15 residues. V lost 5 bases and J 1 base, leaving 14 bases between the germline ends. CDR3 DNA sequence: TGTGCCAGCAGTCCGACGGGGGTTAGGAACACTGAAGCTTTCTTT. This translates into CASSPTGVRNTEAFF.

This chain connects TRBV7-8 to TRBJ2-7; D call uncertain. V lost 5 bases and J 5 bases, leaving 7 bases between the germline ends. The CDR3 length is 11 residues. CDR1 is SGHVS and CDR2 is FQNEAQ in the germline V gene. The CDR3, as DNA: TGTGCCAGCAGCGCGGTAGACGAGCAGTACTTC. Its protein is CASSAVDEQYF.

This chain joins TRBV9 and TRBJ2-5; D is tentatively TRBD1 or TRBD2 (5 bases each). Between the trimmed V and J ends, which lost 3 bases and 5 bases, there was a span of 11 bases. The CDR3 runs to 13 residues. The germline V gene has CDR1 SGDLS and CDR2 YYNGEE. CDR3: CASSAEGWETQYF. Here the CDR3 DNA reads TGTGCCAGCAGCGCCGAGGGGTGGGAGACCCAGTACTTC.